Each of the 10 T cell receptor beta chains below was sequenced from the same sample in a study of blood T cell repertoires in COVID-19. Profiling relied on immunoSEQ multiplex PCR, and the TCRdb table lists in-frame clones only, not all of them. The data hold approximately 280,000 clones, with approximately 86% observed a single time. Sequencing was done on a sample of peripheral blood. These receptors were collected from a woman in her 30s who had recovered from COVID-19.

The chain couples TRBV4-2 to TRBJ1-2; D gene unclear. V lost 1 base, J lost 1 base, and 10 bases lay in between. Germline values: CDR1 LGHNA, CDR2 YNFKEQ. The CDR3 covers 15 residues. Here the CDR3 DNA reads TGTGCCAGCAGCCAAGGGTCGGGTGATAACTATGGCTACACCTTC. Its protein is CASSQGSGDNYGYTF.

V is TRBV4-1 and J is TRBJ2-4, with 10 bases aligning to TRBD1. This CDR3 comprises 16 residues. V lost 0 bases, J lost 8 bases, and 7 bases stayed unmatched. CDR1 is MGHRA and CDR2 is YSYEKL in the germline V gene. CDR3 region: CASSQDWGTGEDIQYF. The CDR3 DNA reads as TGCGCCAGCAGCCAAGATTGGGGGACAGGGGAAGACATTCAGTACTTC.

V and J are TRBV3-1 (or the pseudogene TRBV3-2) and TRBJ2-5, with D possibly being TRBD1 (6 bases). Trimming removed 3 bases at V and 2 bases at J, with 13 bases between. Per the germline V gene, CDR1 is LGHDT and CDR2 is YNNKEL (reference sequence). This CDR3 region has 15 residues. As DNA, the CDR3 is TGTGCCAGCAGCCAGGGGACACCGGGGCAAGAGACCCAGTACTTC. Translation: CASSQGTPGQETQYF.

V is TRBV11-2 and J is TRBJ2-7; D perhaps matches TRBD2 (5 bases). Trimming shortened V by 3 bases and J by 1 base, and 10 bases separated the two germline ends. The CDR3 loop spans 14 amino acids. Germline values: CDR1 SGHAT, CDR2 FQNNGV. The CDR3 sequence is CASSFSPGSYEQYF. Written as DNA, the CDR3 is TGTGCCAGCAGCTTCTCCCCGGGGTCCTACGAGCAGTACTTC.

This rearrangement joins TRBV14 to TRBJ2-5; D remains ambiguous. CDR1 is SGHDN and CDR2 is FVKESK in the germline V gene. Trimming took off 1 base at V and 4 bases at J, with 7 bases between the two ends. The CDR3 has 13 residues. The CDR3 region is CASSQAYRETQYF. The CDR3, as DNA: TGTGCCAGCAGCCAAGCTTACAGAGAGACCCAGTACTTC.

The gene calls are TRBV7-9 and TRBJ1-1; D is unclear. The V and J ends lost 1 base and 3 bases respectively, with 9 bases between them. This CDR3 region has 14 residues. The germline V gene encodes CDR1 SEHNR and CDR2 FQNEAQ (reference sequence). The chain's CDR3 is CASSLEARDTEAFF. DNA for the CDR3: TGTGCCAGCAGCTTAGAGGCACGGGACACTGAAGCTTTCTTT.

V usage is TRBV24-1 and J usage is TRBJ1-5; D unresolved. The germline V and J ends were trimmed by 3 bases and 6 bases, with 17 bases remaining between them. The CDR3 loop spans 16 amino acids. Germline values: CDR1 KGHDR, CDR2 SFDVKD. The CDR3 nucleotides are TGTGCCACCAGTGATCCCACGGACTCGAGGAGTCAGCCCCAGCATTTT. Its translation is CATSDPTDSRSQPQHF.

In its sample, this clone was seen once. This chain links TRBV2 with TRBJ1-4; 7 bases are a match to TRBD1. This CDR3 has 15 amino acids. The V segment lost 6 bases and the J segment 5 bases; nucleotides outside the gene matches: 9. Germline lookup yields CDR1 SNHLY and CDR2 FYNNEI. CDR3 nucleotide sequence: TGTGCCAGCAGGCCCTCCGGGACAGAAAATGAAAAACTGTTTTTT. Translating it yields CASRPSGTENEKLFF.

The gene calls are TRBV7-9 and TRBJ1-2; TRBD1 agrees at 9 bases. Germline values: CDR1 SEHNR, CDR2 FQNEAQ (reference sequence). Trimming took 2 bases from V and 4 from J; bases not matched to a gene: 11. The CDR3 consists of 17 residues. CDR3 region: CASSLSLPGQGSYGYTF. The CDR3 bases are TGTGCCAGCAGCTTATCCTTACCGGGACAGGGCTCCTATGGCTACACCTTC.

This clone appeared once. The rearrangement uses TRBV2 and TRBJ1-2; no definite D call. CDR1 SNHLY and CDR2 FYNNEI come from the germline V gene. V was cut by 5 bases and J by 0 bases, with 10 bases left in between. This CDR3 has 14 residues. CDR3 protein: CASSRYGANYGYTF. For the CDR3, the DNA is TGTGCCAGCAGTAGGTACGGAGCTAACTATGGCTACACCTTC. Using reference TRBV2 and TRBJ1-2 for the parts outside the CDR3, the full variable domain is EPEVTQTPSHQVTQMGQEVILRCVPISNHLYFYWYRQILGQKVEFLVSFYNNEISEKSEIFDDQFSVERPDGSNFTLKIRSTKLEDSAMYFCASSRYGANYGYTFGSGTRLTVV.